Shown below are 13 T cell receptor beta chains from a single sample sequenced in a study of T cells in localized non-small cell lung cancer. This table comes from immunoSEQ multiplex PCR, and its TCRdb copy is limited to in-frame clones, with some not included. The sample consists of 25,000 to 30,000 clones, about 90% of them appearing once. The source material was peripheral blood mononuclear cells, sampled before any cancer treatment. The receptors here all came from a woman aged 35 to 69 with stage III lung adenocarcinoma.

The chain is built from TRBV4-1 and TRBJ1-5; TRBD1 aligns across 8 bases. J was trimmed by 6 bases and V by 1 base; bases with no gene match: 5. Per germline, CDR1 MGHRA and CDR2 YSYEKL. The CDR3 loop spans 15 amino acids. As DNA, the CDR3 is TGCGCCAGCAGCCAAGCGACAGGGGTAGGTCAGCCCCAGCATTTT. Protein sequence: CASSQATGVGQPQHF.

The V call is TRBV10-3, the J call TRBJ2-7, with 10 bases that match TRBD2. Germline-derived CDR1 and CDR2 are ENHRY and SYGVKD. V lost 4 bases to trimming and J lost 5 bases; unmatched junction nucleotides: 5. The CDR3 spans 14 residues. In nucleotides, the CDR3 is TGTGCCATCAGTGTTCTAGCGGGAGAAAACGAGCAGTACTTC. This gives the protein CAISVLAGENEQYF.

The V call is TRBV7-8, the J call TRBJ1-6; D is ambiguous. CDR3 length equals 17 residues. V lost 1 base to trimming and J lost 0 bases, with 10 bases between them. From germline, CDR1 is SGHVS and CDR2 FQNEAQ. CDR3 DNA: TGTGCCAGCAGCTTAGAGGCGGAGAGCTCCTATAATTCACCCCTCCACTTT. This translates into CASSLEAESSYNSPLHF.

As DNA, the CDR3 is TGTGCCAGTATCCGGACAGGGTCAAGCAATCAGCCCCAGCATTTT. Its protein is CASIRTGSSNQPQHF. The chain employs TRBV19 and TRBJ1-5; 8 nucleotides line up with TRBD1. The CDR3 is 15 amino acids. V lost 7 bases and J lost 1; bases outside the gene matches: 6. The germline gives CDR1 LNHDA, CDR2 SQIVND (reference sequence).

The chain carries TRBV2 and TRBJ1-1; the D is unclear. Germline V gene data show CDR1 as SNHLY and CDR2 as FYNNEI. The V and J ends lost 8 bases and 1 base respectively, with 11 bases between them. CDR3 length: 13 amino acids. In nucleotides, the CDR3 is TGTGCCAGCCATGAGCTCGAGAACACTGAAGCTTTCTTT. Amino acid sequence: CASHELENTEAFF.

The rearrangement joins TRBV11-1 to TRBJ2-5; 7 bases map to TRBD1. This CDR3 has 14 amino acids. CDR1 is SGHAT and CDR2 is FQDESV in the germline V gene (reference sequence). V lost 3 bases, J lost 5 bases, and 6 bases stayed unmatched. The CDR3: CASSLVRGIETQYF. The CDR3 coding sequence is TGTGCCAGCAGCTTGGTCAGGGGGATTGAGACCCAGTACTTC. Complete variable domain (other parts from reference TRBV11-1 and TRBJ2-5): EAEVAQSPRYKITEKSQAVAFWCDPISGHATLYWYRQILGQGPELLVQFQDESVVDDSQLPKDRFSAERLKGVDSTLKIQPAELGDSAMYLCASSLVRGIETQYFGPGTRLLVL.

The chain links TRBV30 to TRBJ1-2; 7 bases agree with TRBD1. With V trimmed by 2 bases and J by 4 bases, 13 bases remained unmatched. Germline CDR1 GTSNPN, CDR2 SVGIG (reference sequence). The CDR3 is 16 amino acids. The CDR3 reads CAWSIYPDRVIYGYTF. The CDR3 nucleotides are TGTGCCTGGAGTATATACCCAGACAGGGTAATCTATGGCTACACCTTC.

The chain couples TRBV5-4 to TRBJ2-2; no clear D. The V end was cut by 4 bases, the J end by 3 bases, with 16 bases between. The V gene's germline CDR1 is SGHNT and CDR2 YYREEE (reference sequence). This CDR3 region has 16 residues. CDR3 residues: CASSPSPVEDTGELFF. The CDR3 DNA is TGTGCCAGCAGCCCATCCCCAGTGGAAGACACCGGGGAGCTGTTTTTT.

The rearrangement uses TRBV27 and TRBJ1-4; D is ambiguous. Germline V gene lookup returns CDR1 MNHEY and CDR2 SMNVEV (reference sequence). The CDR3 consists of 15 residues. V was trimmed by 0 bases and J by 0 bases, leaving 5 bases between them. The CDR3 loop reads CASSLSIATNEKLFF. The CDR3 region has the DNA TGTGCCAGCAGTTTATCTATTGCAACTAATGAAAAACTGTTTTTT.

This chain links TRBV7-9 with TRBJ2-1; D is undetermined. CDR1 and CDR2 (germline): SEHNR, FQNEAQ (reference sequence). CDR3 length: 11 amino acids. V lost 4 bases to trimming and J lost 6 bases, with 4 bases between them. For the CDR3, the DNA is TGTGCCAGCAGCTATCTCAATGAGCAGTTCTTC. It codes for CASSYLNEQFF.

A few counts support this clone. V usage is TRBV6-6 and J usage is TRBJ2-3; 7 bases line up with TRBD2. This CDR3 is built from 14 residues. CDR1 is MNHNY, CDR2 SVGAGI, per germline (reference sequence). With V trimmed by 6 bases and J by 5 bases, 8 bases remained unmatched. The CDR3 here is CASSRGSQGDTQYF. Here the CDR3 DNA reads TGTGCCAGCAGCCGCGGGAGCCAGGGAGATACGCAGTATTTT.

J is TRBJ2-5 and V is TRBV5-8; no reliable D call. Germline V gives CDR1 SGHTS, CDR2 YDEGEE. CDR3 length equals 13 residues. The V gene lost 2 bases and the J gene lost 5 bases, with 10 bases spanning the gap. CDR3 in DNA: TGTGCCAGCAGCTTAGGTAACGGGGAGACCCAGTACTTC. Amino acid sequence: CASSLGNGETQYF.

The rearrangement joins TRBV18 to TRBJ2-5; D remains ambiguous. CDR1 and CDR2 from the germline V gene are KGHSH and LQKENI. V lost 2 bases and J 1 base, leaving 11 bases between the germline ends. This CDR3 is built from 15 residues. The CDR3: CASSPIRTGQETQYF. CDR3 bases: TGTGCCAGCTCACCAATCCGGACGGGCCAAGAGACCCAGTACTTC. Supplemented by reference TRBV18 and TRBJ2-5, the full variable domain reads NAGVMQNPRHLVRRRGQEARLRCSPMKGHSHVYWYRQLPEEGLKFMVYLQKENIIDESGMPKERFSAEFPKEGPSILRIQQVVRGDSAAYFCASSPIRTGQETQYFGPGTRLLVL.